This T cell receptor (beta chain) was found in a study of shared clonotypes between healthy human individuals. Germline CDR1 MNHEY, CDR2 SMNVEV (reference sequence). The CDR3 runs to 16 residues. After removal of 3 bases from V and 7 bases from J, the junction contained 12 bases not matched to a gene. Data came from immunoSEQ multiplex PCR; TCRdb stores just in-frame clones and leaves some out. The top ten clones hold about 0.13% of a sample with about 2,500,000 clones, around nine tenths of them seen once. Specimen: naive CD4+ T cells sorted from blood. Specified subset: CD45RA+ positively selected. The receptor was isolated from a man between 18 and 35 years old in good health. This chain links TRBV27 with TRBJ2-1; 7 positions agree with TRBD1. The CDR3: CASSFVEGAPGNEQFF. The CDR3 coding sequence is TGTGCCAGCAGTTTCGTTGAGGGGGCGCCCGGTAATGAGCAGTTCTTC.